The source of this T cell receptor beta chain is a study of cytomegalovirus exposure and HLA in healthy donors. Notes on the study in general: Most TCR sequences were uncommon, yet certain public TCRs appeared in many donors. Cytomegalovirus-associated TCR beta chains were listed, numbering 150 to 200.

Only in-frame clones appear in the TCRdb table, and some are missing; sequencing was by immunoSEQ multiplex PCR. The sample lists under 200,000 clones, approximately 88% occurring once. Concerning this clone itself: Its matching antigen is unknown.

This receptor was obtained from a man younger than 35 in good health and CMV-seropositive. Sequencing was done on a sample of PBMCs.

CDR3 amino acids: CASSEQRVHEQFF. The CDR3 region has the DNA TGTGCCAGCAGTGAACAGAGGGTCCATGAGCAGTTCTTC. V and J are TRBV6-1 and TRBJ2-1, with D tentatively TRBD2 (5 bases). The CDR3 loop spans 13 amino acids. Germline CDR1 is MNHNS and CDR2 is SASEGT. With 2 bases removed from V and 8 bases from J, the gap between germline ends came to 10 bases.